One sample yielded the 5 T cell receptor beta chains listed below, sequenced in a study of shared clonotypes between healthy human individuals. Assay: immunoSEQ multiplex PCR; the TCRdb copy retains only in-frame clones and omits some. The sample has 2 million to 2.5 million clones, about 92% seen once. The material sequenced was naive CD4+ T cells from PBMCs. Subset defined: CD45RA+ positively selected. The receptors were gathered from a man in his late teens or twenties in good health. Some clones in this sample may be carry-over from other donors' samples.

The chain combines TRBV10-1 with TRBJ2-3; D remains unclear. Per germline, CDR1 WNHNN and CDR2 SYGVQD (reference sequence). This CDR3 is built from 13 residues. The V gene lost 4 bases and the J gene lost 2 bases, with 7 bases spanning the gap. CDR3 coding DNA: TGCGCCAGCAGTGTCCCCAACACAGATACGCAGTATTTT. The encoded protein is CASSVPNTDTQYF.

The chain is built from TRBV7-9 and TRBJ2-3; D is perhaps TRBD2 (5 bases). Germline-derived CDR1 and CDR2 are SEHNR and FQNEAQ (reference sequence). V dropped 0 bases and J dropped 0 bases, with 10 bases sitting between them. The CDR3 runs to 16 residues. For the CDR3, the DNA is TGTGCCAGCAGCTTAGCTGCAGCGGCTAGCACAGATACGCAGTATTTT. Its protein product is CASSLAAAASTDTQYF.

As DNA, the CDR3 is TGTGCCAGCAGTCTCGGCGGGAGGGACGAGCAGTACTTC. It specifies CASSLGGRDEQYF. This sequence joins TRBV28 and TRBJ2-7; 9 nucleotides agree with TRBD2. After removal of 5 bases from V and 5 bases from J, the junction contained 4 bases not matched to a gene. The germline V gene has CDR1 MDHEN and CDR2 SYDVKM. The CDR3 extends over 13 amino acids.

V is TRBV29-1 and J is TRBJ1-1, with a weak D call TRBD1 (5 bases). The CDR3 contains 14 residues. Germline CDR1 is SQVTM and CDR2 is ANQGSEA. V gave up 1 base and J gave up 6 bases, with 15 bases separating them. The CDR3 nucleotides are TGCAGCGTTGAAGCCACCCAATACAGGCCTGAAGCTTTCTTT. This codes for CSVEATQYRPEAFF.

This chain links TRBV9 with TRBJ2-1; D may be TRBD1 (6 bases). The CDR3 loop spans 15 amino acids. V dropped 2 bases and J dropped 8 bases, with 17 bases sitting between them. Per the germline V gene, CDR1 is SGDLS and CDR2 is YYNGEE. In DNA, the CDR3 is TGTGCCAGCAGCGTGGGACAAACAGAGGGAGATGAGCAGTTCTTC. Translation gives CASSVGQTEGDEQFF.